Presented here are 2 T cell receptor beta chains from one specimen sequenced in a study of blood T cell repertoires in COVID-19. The table came from immunoSEQ multiplex PCR; TCRdb's copy has only in-frame clones and leaves some out. The profile shows 250,000 to 300,000 clones, approximately 86% of them singletons. The sequencing sample was made of peripheral blood. These receptors were obtained from a woman aged 60 to 75 with COVID-19, enrolled during active disease.

The chain combines TRBV3-1 (or the pseudogene TRBV3-2) with TRBJ1-2, with 7 bases that match TRBD1. Unmatched junction bases numbered 5, after V lost 4 bases and J lost 0 bases. The CDR3 extends over 15 amino acids. CDR1 and CDR2 (germline): LGHDT, YNNKEL (reference sequence). The CDR3 DNA reads as TGTGCCAGCAGCCGATCAGGGGGAACTAACTATGGCTACACCTTC. This gives the protein CASSRSGGTNYGYTF.

Notes on this clone: Other nucleotide sequences from this sample produce the same CDR3. The J gene is TRBJ2-3, the V gene TRBV5-1, with 8 nucleotides matching TRBD1. This CDR3 is 15 amino acids long. Germline V gene data show CDR1 as SGHRS and CDR2 as YFSETQ. The J segment lost 0 bases and the V segment lost 4 bases, leaving 4 bases of the junction unmatched. This CDR3 is CASSLDRVSTDTQYF. CDR3 in DNA: TGCGCCAGCAGCCTGGACAGGGTTAGCACAGATACGCAGTATTTT. Supplemented by reference TRBV5-1 and TRBJ2-3, the full variable domain reads KAGVTQTPRYLIKTRGQQVTLSCSPISGHRSVSWYQQTPGQGLQFLFEYFSETQRNKGNFPGRFSGRQFSNSRSEMNVSTLELGDSALYLCASSLDRVSTDTQYFGPGTRLTVL.